Presented here are 7 T cell receptor beta chains from one specimen sequenced in a study of blood T cell repertoires in COVID-19. Profiling relied on immunoSEQ multiplex PCR, and the TCRdb table lists in-frame clones only, not all of them. The sample has roughly 250,000 clones; roughly 81% are singletons. Sequencing was carried out using peripheral blood. These receptor sequences come from a man in his forties or fifties with acute or convalescent COVID-19.

Here the CDR3 DNA reads TGTGCCAGCAGCCCTCGGGGACAGAGAGATTACAATGAGCAGTTCTTC. It translates to CASSPRGQRDYNEQFF. The genes are TRBV9 and TRBJ2-1; TRBD1 matches at 7 bases. This CDR3 is 16 amino acids long. With 4 bases clipped from V and 4 bases from J, the junction kept 11 bases outside the gene matches. Germline assignment: CDR1 SGDLS and CDR2 YYNGEE.

This clone was detected once. CDR3 residues: CASSGAGDSPLHF. The CDR3 DNA reads TGTGCCAGCAGCGGCGCAGGGGACTCACCCCTCCACTTT. The chain carries TRBV6-5 and TRBJ1-6; weak D call: TRBD1 (6 bases). CDR3 length: 13 amino acids. Germline assignment: CDR1 MNHEY and CDR2 SVGAGI. The V gene lost 6 bases and the J gene lost 10 bases, with 13 bases spanning the gap.

The rearrangement joins TRBV28 to TRBJ2-7, with 8 positions matching TRBD1. Trimming cost V 7 bases and J 3 bases; bases outside gene matches: 11. CDR1 MDHEN and CDR2 SYDVKM come from the germline V gene. This CDR3 has 15 residues. CDR3: CASTLSGTGLYEQYF. The CDR3 coding sequence is TGTGCCAGCACCCTTTCCGGGACAGGCCTCTACGAGCAGTACTTC.

The CDR3 here is CASSPPGQGDIYGYTF. In DNA form, the CDR3 reads TGTGCCAGCTCACCACCGGGTCAGGGTGATATCTATGGCTACACCTTC. This rearrangement joins TRBV18 to TRBJ1-2; D possibly corresponds to TRBD1 (5 bases). In germline, CDR1 is KGHSH, CDR2 LQKENI. V lost 0 bases and J lost 4, with 15 bases in between. This CDR3 is built from 16 residues.

The chain has TRBV6-1 and TRBJ2-1; TRBD2 agrees at 13 bases. Trimming at V came to 2 bases and at J to 11 bases, leaving 3 bases not matched to a gene. This CDR3 spans 14 amino acids. CDR1 and CDR2 from the germline V gene are MNHNS and SASEGT. The CDR3: CASSETSGGAKQFF. As DNA, the CDR3 is TGTGCCAGCAGTGAAACTAGCGGGGGGGCTAAGCAGTTCTTC.

This clone was seen only a few times. The CDR3 sequence: CASSPAGAGNTIYF. The DNA of the CDR3 is TGTGCCAGCAGCCCCGCAGGGGCTGGAAACACCATATATTTT. V usage is TRBV27 and J usage is TRBJ1-3; D may be TRBD1 (6 bases). The CDR3 covers 14 residues. Germline V gene sequence: CDR1 MNHEY, CDR2 SMNVEV (reference sequence). Trimming took off 6 bases at V and 2 bases at J, with 11 bases between the two ends.

The sample holds one count of this clone. Additional DNA sequences in this sample encode the identical CDR3. The gene calls are TRBV27 and TRBJ2-5; maybe TRBD2 (5 bases). The ends were cut back, 5 bases at V and 2 bases at J, with 12 bases in the middle. This CDR3 spans 14 amino acids. CDR1 and CDR2 (germline): MNHEY, SMNVEV (reference sequence). The CDR3 here is CASSPPGFQETQYF. The DNA of the CDR3 is TGTGCCAGCAGTCCGCCGGGATTTCAAGAGACCCAGTACTTC.